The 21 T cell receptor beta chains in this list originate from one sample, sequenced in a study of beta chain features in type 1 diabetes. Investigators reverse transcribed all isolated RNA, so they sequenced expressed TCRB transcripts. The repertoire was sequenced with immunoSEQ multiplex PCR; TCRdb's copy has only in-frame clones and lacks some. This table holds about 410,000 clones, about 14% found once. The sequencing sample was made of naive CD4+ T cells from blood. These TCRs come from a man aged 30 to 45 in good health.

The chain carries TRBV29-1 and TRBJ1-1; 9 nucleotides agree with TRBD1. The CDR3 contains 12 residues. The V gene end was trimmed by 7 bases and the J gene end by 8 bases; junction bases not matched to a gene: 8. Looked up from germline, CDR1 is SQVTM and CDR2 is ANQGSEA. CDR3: CSARGTGREAFF. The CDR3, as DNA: TGCAGCGCACGGGGGACAGGGCGAGAAGCTTTCTTT.

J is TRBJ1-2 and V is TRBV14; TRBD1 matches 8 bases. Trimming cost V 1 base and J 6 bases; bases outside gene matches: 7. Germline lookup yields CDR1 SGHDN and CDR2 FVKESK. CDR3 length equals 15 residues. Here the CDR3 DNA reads TGTGCCAGCAGCCAAGCAGCCAGGGGGCTCAATGGCTACACCTTC. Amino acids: CASSQAARGLNGYTF.

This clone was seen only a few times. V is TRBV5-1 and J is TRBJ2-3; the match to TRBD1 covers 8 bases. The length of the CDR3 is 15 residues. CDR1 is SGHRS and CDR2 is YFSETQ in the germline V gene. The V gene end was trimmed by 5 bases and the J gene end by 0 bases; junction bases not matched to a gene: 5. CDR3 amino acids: CASSPGGRSTDTQYF. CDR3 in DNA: TGCGCCAGCAGTCCAGGGGGCAGGAGCACAGATACGCAGTATTTT.

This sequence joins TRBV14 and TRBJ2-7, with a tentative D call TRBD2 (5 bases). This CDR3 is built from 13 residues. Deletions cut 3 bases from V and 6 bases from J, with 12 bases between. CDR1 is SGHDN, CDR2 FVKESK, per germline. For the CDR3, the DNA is TGTGCCAGCAGCCAGGAGAGGGTAGGCGAGCAGTACTTC. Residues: CASSQERVGEQYF.

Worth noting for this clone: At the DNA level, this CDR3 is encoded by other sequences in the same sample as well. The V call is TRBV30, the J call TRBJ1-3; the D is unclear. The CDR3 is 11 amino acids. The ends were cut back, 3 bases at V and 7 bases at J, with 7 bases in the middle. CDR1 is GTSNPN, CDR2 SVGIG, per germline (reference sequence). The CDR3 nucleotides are TGTGCCTGGAGGCCCGGGAACACCATATATTTT. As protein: CAWRPGNTIYF.

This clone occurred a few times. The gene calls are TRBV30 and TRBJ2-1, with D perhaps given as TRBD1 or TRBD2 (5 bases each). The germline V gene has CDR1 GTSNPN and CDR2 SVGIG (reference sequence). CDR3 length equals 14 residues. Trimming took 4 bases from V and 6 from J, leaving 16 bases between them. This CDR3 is CAWTIGDPSNEQFF. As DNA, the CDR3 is TGTGCCTGGACCATAGGGGACCCCAGCAATGAGCAGTTCTTC.

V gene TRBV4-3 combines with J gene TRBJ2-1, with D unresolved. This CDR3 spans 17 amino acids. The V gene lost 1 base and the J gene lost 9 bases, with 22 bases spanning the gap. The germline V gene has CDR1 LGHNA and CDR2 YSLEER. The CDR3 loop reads CASSQGSRSPDGGEQFF. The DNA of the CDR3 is TGCGCCAGCAGCCAAGGGTCCAGAAGTCCGGATGGCGGTGAGCAGTTCTTC.

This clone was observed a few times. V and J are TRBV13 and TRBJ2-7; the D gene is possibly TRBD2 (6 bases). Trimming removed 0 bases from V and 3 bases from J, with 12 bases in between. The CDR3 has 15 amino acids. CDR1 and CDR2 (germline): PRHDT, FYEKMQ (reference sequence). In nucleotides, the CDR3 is TGTGCCAGCAGCTTAGGTTTGGGACTGAACTACGAGCAGTACGTC. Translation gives CASSLGLGLNYEQYV.

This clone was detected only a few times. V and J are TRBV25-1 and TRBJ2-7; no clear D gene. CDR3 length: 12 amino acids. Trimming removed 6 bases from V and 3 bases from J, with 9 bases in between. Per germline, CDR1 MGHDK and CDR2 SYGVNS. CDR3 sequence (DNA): TGTGCCAGCAGGGGCCCCAGCTACGAGCAGTACTTC. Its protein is CASRGPSYEQYF.

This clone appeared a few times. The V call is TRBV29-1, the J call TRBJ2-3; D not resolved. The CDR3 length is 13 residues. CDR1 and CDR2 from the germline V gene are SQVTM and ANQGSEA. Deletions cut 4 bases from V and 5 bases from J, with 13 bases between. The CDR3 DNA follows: TGCAGCGTTGGGGGTTTTTGGGAAGATACGCAGTATTTT. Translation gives CSVGGFWEDTQYF.

The CDR3 sequence: CASSFRSGRSLEQYF. The CDR3 region has the DNA TGTGCCAGCAGCTTTCGATCGGGGAGATCCCTCGAGCAGTACTTC. The chain uses TRBV7-9 and TRBJ2-7, with a weak D call TRBD2 (5 bases). The CDR3 extends over 15 amino acids. Trimming removed 3 bases at V and 6 bases at J, with 18 bases between. Germline lookup yields CDR1 SEHNR and CDR2 FQNEAQ (reference sequence).

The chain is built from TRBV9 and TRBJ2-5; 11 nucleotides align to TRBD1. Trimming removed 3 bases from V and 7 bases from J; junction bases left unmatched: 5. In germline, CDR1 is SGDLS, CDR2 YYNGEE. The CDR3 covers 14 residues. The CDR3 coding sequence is TGTGCCAGCAGCGCCTCCGGGACAGGGGGGACCCAGTACTTC. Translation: CASSASGTGGTQYF.

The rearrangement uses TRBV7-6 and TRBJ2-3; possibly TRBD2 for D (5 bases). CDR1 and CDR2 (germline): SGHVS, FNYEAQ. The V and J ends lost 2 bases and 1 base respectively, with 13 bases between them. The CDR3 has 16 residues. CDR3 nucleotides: TGTGCCAGCAGCTTACTTCCAGACGGGGGCACAGATACGCAGTATTTT. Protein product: CASSLLPDGGTDTQYF.

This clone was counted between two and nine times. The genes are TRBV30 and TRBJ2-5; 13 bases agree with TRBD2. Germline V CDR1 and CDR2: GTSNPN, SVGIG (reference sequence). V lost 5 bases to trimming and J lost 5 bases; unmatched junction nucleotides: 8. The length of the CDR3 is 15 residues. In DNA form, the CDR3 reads TGTGCCTGGGGGCGGACTAGCGGGAGCGGGGAGACCCAGTACTTC. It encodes CAWGRTSGSGETQYF.

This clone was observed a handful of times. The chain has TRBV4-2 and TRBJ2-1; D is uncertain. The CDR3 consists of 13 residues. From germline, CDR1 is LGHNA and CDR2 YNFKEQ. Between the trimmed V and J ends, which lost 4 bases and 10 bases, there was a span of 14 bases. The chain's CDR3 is CASSPQLVREQFF. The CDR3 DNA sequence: TGTGCCAGCAGCCCCCAGTTGGTGAGGGAGCAGTTCTTC.

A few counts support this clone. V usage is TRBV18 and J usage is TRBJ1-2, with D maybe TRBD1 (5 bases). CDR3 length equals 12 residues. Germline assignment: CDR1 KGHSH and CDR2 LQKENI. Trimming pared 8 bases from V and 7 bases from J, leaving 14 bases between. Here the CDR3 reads CASAGLQVGYTF. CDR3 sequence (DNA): TGTGCCAGCGCGGGACTACAGGTTGGCTACACCTTC.

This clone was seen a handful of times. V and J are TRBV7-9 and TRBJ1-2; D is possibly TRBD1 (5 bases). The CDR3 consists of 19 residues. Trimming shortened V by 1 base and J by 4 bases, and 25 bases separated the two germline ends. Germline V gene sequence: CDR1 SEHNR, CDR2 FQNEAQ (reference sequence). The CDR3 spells CASSLEVWRGDAPGYGYTF. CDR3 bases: TGTGCCAGCAGCTTAGAAGTATGGAGGGGAGACGCCCCCGGCTATGGCTACACCTTC.

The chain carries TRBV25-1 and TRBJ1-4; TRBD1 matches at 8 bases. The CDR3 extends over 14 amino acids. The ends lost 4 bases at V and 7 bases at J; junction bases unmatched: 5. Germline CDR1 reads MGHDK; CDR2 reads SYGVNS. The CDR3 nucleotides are TGTGCCAGCAGTGTACAGGGGGGAACTGAAAAACTGTTTTTT. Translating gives CASSVQGGTEKLFF.

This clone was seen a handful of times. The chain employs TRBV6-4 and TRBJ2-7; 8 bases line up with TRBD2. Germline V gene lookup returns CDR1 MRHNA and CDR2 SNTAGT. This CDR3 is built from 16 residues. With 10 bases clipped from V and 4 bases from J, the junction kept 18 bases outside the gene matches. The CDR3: CAMPRGPGLAHYEQYV. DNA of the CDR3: TGTGCCATGCCAAGGGGCCCCGGACTAGCACATTACGAGCAGTACGTC.

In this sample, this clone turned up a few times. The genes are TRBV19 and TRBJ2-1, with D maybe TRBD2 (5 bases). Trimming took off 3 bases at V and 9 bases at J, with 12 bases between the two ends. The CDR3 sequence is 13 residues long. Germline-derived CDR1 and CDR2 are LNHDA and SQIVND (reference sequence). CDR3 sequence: CASSIGVGGEQFF. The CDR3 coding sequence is TGTGCCAGTAGTATCGGCGTCGGAGGTGAGCAGTTCTTC.

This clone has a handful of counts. DNA of the CDR3: TGTGCCAGTAGTCAAAGTCGCGGGAGTATCAAAAACATTCAGTACTTC. This translates into CASSQSRGSIKNIQYF. The V and J genes are TRBV19 and TRBJ2-4; 7 bases align to TRBD2. Germline assignment: CDR1 LNHDA and CDR2 SQIVND (reference sequence). Losses at the gene ends were 5 bases for V and 3 bases for J; bases not matched to a gene: 10. The CDR3 contains 16 residues.